The 26 T cell receptor beta chains below were found in one sample sequenced in a study of T cells after yellow fever vaccination. From the 5' RACE reads, TCRdb called clonotypes with MiXCR, one entry per CDR3 protein. The sample yields approximately 300,000 distinct CDR3 sequences, approximately 12% seen once. Sequences were derived from CD4+ T cells sorted from PBMCs, sampled 45 days after the yellow fever booster vaccination. Receptor source: a man in his late teens or twenties who received the YFV17D yellow fever vaccine.

On this clonotype: The junction differs from germline at one of its ends, possibly a read error. This chain links TRBV29-1 with TRBJ2-3, with D uncertain. The length of the CDR3 is 13 residues. Germline V CDR1 and CDR2: SQVTM, ANQGSEA. The CDR3 bases are TGCAGCGTACCGACTGGGTACACAGATTCGCAGTATTTT. This codes for CSVPTGYTDSQYF.

At least ten counts were recorded for this clonotype. This chain uses TRBV7-2 with TRBJ2-7; possibly TRBD2 for D (5 bases). Germline V lookup: CDR1 SGHTA, CDR2 FQGNSA. There are 15 residues in the CDR3. V shed 1 base and J shed 3 bases, with 13 bases lying between them. CDR3 protein: CASSLGSGSFYEQYF. The CDR3 DNA reads TGTGCCAGCAGCTTAGGATCGGGGTCTTTCTACGAGCAGTACTTC. The whole variable domain, filled in from reference TRBV7-2 and TRBJ2-7, reads GAGVSQSPSNKVTEKGKDVELRCDPISGHTALYWYRQSLGQGLEFLIYFQGNSAPDKSGLPSDRFSAERTGGSVSTLTIQRTQQEDSAVYLCASSLGSGSFYEQYFGPGTRLTVT.

The chain employs TRBV12-3 or TRBV12-4 and TRBJ1-2, with a weak D call TRBD1 (5 bases). The CDR3 spans 13 residues. The ends were cut back, 4 bases at V and 7 bases at J, with 13 bases in the middle. CDR3 residues: CASSSTQGRGYTF. The CDR3 DNA reads as TGTGCCAGCAGTTCCACCCAGGGTCGTGGCTACACCTTC.

This clonotype was detected ten times or more. The rearrangement links TRBV3-1 to TRBJ2-3; TRBD2 is a possible D gene (5 bases). Germline lookup yields CDR1 LGHDT and CDR2 YNNKEL (reference sequence). Trimming left V 0 bases short and J 1 base short, with 8 bases between. The length of the CDR3 is 15 residues. The CDR3, as DNA: TGTGCCAGCAGCCAAGATGGGAGCCGCACAGATACGCAGTATTTT. Residues: CASSQDGSRTDTQYF.

This chain uses TRBV7-3 with TRBJ2-3, with D possibly being TRBD1 (6 bases). CDR1 and CDR2 from the germline V gene are SGHTA and FQGTGA. The CDR3 is 15 residues long. With 5 bases removed from V and 4 bases from J, the gap between germline ends came to 16 bases. In DNA, the CDR3 is TGTGCCAGCAGCCCTCTAAGGGACACCCCAGATACGCAGTATTTT. Its translation: CASSPLRDTPDTQYF. Full variable domain (remainder filled in from reference TRBV7-3 and TRBJ2-3): GAGVSQTPSNKVTEKGKYVELRCDPISGHTALYWYRQSLGQGPEFLIYFQGTGAADDSGLPNDRFFAVRPEGSVSTLKIQRTERGDSAVYLCASSPLRDTPDTQYFGPGTRLTVL.

The V and J genes are TRBV11-2 and TRBJ2-4; D is unresolved. Germline CDR1 reads SGHAT; CDR2 reads FQNNGV. The CDR3 runs to 16 residues. V lost 6 bases, J lost 6 bases, and 21 bases lay in between. In nucleotides, the CDR3 is TGTGCCAGCAGTCCCCTGTCAGGTTTATTTGGAAACATTCAGTACTTC. This codes for CASSPLSGLFGNIQYF.

As DNA, the CDR3 is TGCAGTGCACATAACGATGGGGGGACCGACACCGGGGAGCTGTTTTTT. It translates to CSAHNDGGTDTGELFF. This chain joins TRBV20-1 and TRBJ2-2, with a tentative D call TRBD2 (6 bases). Looked up from germline, CDR1 is DFQATT and CDR2 is SNEGSKA (reference sequence). The CDR3 length is 16 residues. Trimming shortened V by 6 bases and J by 3 bases, and 20 bases separated the two germline ends.

The rearrangement joins TRBV5-1 to TRBJ2-7, with 8 nucleotides matching TRBD1. Germline V gene sequence: CDR1 SGHRS, CDR2 YFSETQ. Trimming removed 3 bases from V and 2 bases from J; junction bases left unmatched: 4. This CDR3 is built from 14 residues. As DNA, the CDR3 is TGCGCCAGCAGCTCGAAGACAGGGGCCTACGAGCAGTACTTC. Amino acids: CASSSKTGAYEQYF.

V usage is TRBV12-3 or TRBV12-4 and J usage is TRBJ2-3; 10 bases are a match to TRBD2. The V gene end was trimmed by 3 bases and the J gene end by 3 bases; junction bases not matched to a gene: 9. The CDR3 consists of 17 residues. DNA for the CDR3: TGTGCCAGCAGTTTTAGGGCTAGCGGGGGTCTTACAGATACGCAGTATTTT. This translates into CASSFRASGGLTDTQYF.

The chain has TRBV7-2 and TRBJ2-5; 11 bases line up with TRBD2. Germline assignment: CDR1 SGHTA and CDR2 FQGNSA. Trimming removed 5 bases from V and 1 base from J; junction bases left unmatched: 6. CDR3 length: 16 residues. This CDR3 reads CASSASLAGGQETQYF. CDR3 bases: TGTGCCAGCAGCGCCAGCCTAGCGGGGGGCCAAGAGACCCAGTACTTC.

This clonotype was seen repeatedly, ten times or more. The chain recombines TRBV5-1 with TRBJ2-7; D unresolved. The CDR3 is made up of 14 amino acids. Germline V gives CDR1 SGHRS, CDR2 YFSETQ. V was shortened by 4 bases and J by 3 bases, with 14 bases between the two germline ends. The CDR3 bases are TGCGCCAGCAGCCCCTATGGGTCCCGCTACGAGCAGTACTTC. Translation gives CASSPYGSRYEQYF.

The chain joins TRBV12-5 to TRBJ2-3, with TRBD2 identical over 7 bases. This CDR3 has 15 residues. Trimming took 6 bases from V and 5 from J; bases not matched to a gene: 11. CDR1 is LGHNT, CDR2 FRNRAP, per germline. The CDR3 coding sequence is TGTGCTAGTGGCCGAGGACGGGGGGATATAGATACGCAGTATTTT. Its translation: CASGRGRGDIDTQYF.

J is TRBJ1-4 and V is TRBV12-3 or TRBV12-4, with D uncertain. Between the trimmed V and J ends, which lost 7 bases and 5 bases, there was a span of 11 bases. This CDR3 has 13 amino acids. The CDR3 DNA follows: TGTGCCAGCACGGTCAGGAAAAATGAAAAACTGTTTTTT. It yields the protein CASTVRKNEKLFF.

CDR3 loop: CASSLAAGRPSGYGYTF. CDR3 in DNA: TGTGCCAGCAGCTTGGCGGCGGGCAGGCCCTCTGGGTATGGCTACACCTTC. This chain uses TRBV7-9 with TRBJ1-2; D not certain. The CDR3 is 17 amino acids. The V and J ends lost 3 bases and 5 bases respectively, with 22 bases between them. Per germline, CDR1 SEHNR and CDR2 FQNEAQ (reference sequence).

This clonotype was seen more than once but under ten times. The chain employs TRBV3-1 and TRBJ2-1; D may be TRBD1 (5 bases). Germline loops: CDR1 LGHDT, CDR2 YNNKEL (reference sequence). This CDR3 has 15 amino acids. Trimming removed 4 bases at V and 3 bases at J, with 13 bases between. CDR3 sequence: CASSLSDRNYNEQFF. The CDR3 bases are TGTGCCAGCAGCCTATCCGACAGAAACTACAATGAGCAGTTCTTC.

This clonotype has a handful of counts. V gene TRBV25-1 combines with J gene TRBJ2-3; a weak D match, TRBD2 (6 bases). V lost 0 bases to trimming and J lost 7 bases, with 17 bases between them. The CDR3 is made up of 16 amino acids. CDR1 and CDR2 (germline): MGHDK, SYGVNS. CDR3 region: CASSEYGREASYTQYF. The CDR3 nucleotides read TGTGCCAGCAGTGAATATGGCAGGGAGGCCTCCTATACGCAGTATTTT.

This clonotype has only one observation. The chain combines TRBV12-3 or TRBV12-4 with TRBJ1-2, with 7 bases lining up with TRBD1. The CDR3 sequence is 14 residues long. V gave up 3 bases and J gave up 8 bases; unmatched junction bases: 9. CDR3 sequence (DNA): TGTGCCAGCAGTTTGAGGGGGCTGGCAAAAGGCTACACCTTC. Residues: CASSLRGLAKGYTF.

This clonotype showed up many times. The chain links TRBV29-1 to TRBJ1-1, with D perhaps matching TRBD1 (5 bases). Between the trimmed V and J ends, which lost 6 bases and 7 bases, there was a span of 9 bases. This CDR3 is 10 amino acids long. Germline assignment: CDR1 SQVTM and CDR2 ANQGSEA. CDR3 bases: TGCAGCGTCGGGCAGGGTGAAGCTTTCTTT. Amino acids: CSVGQGEAFF.

This chain uses TRBV5-1 with TRBJ2-5; D possibly corresponds to TRBD1 (6 bases). This CDR3 has 14 amino acids. CDR1 and CDR2 (germline): SGHRS, YFSETQ. Between the trimmed V and J ends, which lost 4 bases and 5 bases, there was a span of 15 bases. The CDR3 is CASSPGTFSETQYF. Here the CDR3 DNA reads TGCGCCAGCAGCCCGGGGACATTCTCCGAGACCCAGTACTTC.

The sample holds a few counts of this clonotype. The chain has TRBV4-3 and TRBJ2-3; the D is unclear. Germline V gene lookup returns CDR1 LGHNA and CDR2 YSLEER. V was clipped by 0 bases and J by 0 bases, with 4 bases between them. The CDR3 is 14 amino acids. The CDR3 DNA is TGCGCCAGCAGCCAAGATTTTAGCACAGATACGCAGTATTTT. It translates to CASSQDFSTDTQYF.

The sample holds a few counts of this clonotype. The chain combines TRBV30 with TRBJ1-5; 8 bases are shared with TRBD1. The J segment lost 5 bases and the V segment lost 4 bases, leaving 4 bases of the junction unmatched. Per germline, CDR1 GTSNPN and CDR2 SVGIG (reference sequence). The CDR3 covers 13 residues. The CDR3 DNA is TGTGCCTGGAACGCAGGGGGCTATCAGCCCCAGCATTTT. Residues: CAWNAGGYQPQHF.

The chain uses TRBV7-2 and TRBJ2-1; 8 bases map to TRBD1. V was clipped by 3 bases and J by 2 bases; unmatched bases: 3. CDR3 size: 15 residues. Germline CDR1 is SGHTA and CDR2 is FQGNSA. CDR3 bases: TGTGCCAGCAGCTTTGGCAGGGGGCCCTACAATGAGCAGTTCTTC. Translated, it gives CASSFGRGPYNEQFF.

The chain has TRBV19 and TRBJ1-3; D perhaps matches TRBD1 (6 bases). Per germline, CDR1 LNHDA and CDR2 SQIVND (reference sequence). The CDR3 contains 16 residues. V lost 6 bases and J 2 bases, leaving 17 bases between the germline ends. CDR3 nucleotides: TGTGCCAGTAGCCCTTACACGACAGGTGCTGGAAACACCATATATTTT. Translation gives CASSPYTTGAGNTIYF. Full variable domain (missing parts from reference TRBV19 and TRBJ1-3): DGGITQSPKYLFRKEGQNVTLSCEQNLNHDAMYWYRQDPGQGLRLIYYSQIVNDFQKGDIAEGYSVSREKKESFPLTVTSAQKNPTAFYLCASSPYTTGAGNTIYFGEGSWLTVV.

This clonotype was seen repeatedly, ten times or more. This chain connects TRBV12-3 or TRBV12-4 to TRBJ2-1; D is perhaps TRBD2 (6 bases). The ends were cut back, 8 bases at V and 2 bases at J, with 13 bases in the middle. This CDR3 has 14 residues. The CDR3 coding sequence is TGTGCCAGCGCCCAATCGGGGGCCTACAATGAGCAGTTCTTC. Protein: CASAQSGAYNEQFF.

This clonotype has more than one count but fewer than ten. The genes are TRBV5-1 and TRBJ2-1; D uncertain. The CDR3 has 15 residues. Germline V lookup: CDR1 SGHRS, CDR2 YFSETQ. The ends were cut back, 2 bases at V and 3 bases at J, with 12 bases in the middle. The CDR3 bases are TGCGCCAGCAGCTTCTCGGCAGATCTCTACAATGAGCAGTTCTTC. It specifies CASSFSADLYNEQFF. Full variable domain (remainder filled in from reference TRBV5-1 and TRBJ2-1): KAGVTQTPRYLIKTRGQQVTLSCSPISGHRSVSWYQQTPGQGLQFLFEYFSETQRNKGNFPGRFSGRQFSNSRSEMNVSTLELGDSALYLCASSFSADLYNEQFFGPGTRLTVL.

J is TRBJ1-2 and V is TRBV4-1; 9 bases are a match to TRBD1. V lost 2 bases to trimming and J lost 2 bases; unmatched junction nucleotides: 6. CDR1 is MGHRA, CDR2 YSYEKL, per germline. The CDR3 is 16 amino acids. The CDR3 DNA sequence: TGCGCCAGCAGCCAACCGGGACAGGGTGGGAACTATGGCTACACCTTC. Its translation: CASSQPGQGGNYGYTF.